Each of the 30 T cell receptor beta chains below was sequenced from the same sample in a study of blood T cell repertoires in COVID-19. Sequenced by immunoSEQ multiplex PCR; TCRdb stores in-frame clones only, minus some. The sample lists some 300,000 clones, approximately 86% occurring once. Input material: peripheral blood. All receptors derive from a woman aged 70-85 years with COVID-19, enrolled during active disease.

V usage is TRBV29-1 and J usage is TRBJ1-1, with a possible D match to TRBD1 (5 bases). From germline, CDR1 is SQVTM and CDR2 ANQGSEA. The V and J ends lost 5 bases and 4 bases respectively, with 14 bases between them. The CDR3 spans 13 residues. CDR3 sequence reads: CSVYSGFGTEAFF. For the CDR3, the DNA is TGCAGCGTTTATTCAGGGTTCGGCACTGAAGCTTTCTTT.

CDR3 protein: CASSVSGTGFEKLFF. For the CDR3, the DNA is TGTGCCAGCAGCGTCTCCGGGACAGGGTTTGAAAAACTGTTTTTT. The V and J genes are TRBV9 and TRBJ1-4; 9 positions agree with TRBD1. This CDR3 is built from 15 residues. In germline, CDR1 is SGDLS, CDR2 YYNGEE. Germline trimming cut 2 bases from V and 7 bases from J; bases unmatched to any gene: 6. The variable domain in full, completed from reference TRBV9 and TRBJ1-4, reads DSGVTQTPKHLITATGQRVTLRCSPRSGDLSVYWYQQSLDQGLQFLIQYYNGEERAKGNILERFSAQQFPDLHSELNLSSLELGDSALYFCASSVSGTGFEKLFFGSGTQLSVL.

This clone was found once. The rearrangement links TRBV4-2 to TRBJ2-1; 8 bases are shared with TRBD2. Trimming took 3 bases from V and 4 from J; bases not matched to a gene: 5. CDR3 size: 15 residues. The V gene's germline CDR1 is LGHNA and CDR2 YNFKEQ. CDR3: CASSQNGGVYNEQFF. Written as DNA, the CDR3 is TGTGCCAGCAGCCAGAACGGGGGGGTTTACAATGAGCAGTTCTTC.

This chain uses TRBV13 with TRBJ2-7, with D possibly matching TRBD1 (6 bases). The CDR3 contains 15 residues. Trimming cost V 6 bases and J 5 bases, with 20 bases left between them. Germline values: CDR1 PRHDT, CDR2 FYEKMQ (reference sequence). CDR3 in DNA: TGTGCCAGCAGTAAAAGGGCAACAGGGTTCGACGAGCAGTACTTC. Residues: CASSKRATGFDEQYF.

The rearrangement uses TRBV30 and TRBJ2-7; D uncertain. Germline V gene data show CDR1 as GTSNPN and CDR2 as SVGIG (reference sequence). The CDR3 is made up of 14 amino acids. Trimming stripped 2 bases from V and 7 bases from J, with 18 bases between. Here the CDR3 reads CAWSRPNLLREQYF. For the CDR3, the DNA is TGTGCCTGGAGTCGGCCCAATCTACTACGAGAGCAGTACTTC.

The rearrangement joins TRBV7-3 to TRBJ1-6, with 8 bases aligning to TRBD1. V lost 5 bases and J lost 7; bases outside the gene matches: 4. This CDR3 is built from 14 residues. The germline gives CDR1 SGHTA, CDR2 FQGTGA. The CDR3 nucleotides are TGTGCCAGCAGCCCCGACAGGGGAAATTCACCCCTCCACTTT. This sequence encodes CASSPDRGNSPLHF.

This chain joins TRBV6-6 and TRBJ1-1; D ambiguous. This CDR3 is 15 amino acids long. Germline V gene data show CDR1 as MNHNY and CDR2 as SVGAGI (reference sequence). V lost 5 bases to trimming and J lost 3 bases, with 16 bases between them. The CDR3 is CASSSHENPDTEAFF. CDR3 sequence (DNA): TGTGCCAGCAGTAGTCACGAAAACCCGGACACTGAAGCTTTCTTT.

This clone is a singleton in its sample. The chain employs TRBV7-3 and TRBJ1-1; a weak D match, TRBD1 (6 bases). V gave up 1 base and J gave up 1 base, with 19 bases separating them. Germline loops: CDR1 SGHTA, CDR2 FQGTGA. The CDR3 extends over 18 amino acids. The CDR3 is CASSLIPLTGLENTEAFF. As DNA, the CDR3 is TGTGCCAGCAGCTTAATACCCCTGACAGGTTTGGAGAACACTGAAGCTTTCTTT.

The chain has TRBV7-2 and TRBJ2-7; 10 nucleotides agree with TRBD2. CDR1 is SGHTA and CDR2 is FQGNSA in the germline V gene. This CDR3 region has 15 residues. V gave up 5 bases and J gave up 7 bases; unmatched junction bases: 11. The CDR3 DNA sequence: TGTGCCAGCAGCCTATTAGCGGGGGGCGCCTGGGAGCAGTACTTC. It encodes CASSLLAGGAWEQYF.

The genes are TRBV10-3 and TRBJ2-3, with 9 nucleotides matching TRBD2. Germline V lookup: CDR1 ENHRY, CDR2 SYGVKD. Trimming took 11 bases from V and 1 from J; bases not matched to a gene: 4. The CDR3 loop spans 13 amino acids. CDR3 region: CALRGGGTDTQYF. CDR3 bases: TGTGCCCTGCGGGGGGGCGGCACAGATACGCAGTATTTT.

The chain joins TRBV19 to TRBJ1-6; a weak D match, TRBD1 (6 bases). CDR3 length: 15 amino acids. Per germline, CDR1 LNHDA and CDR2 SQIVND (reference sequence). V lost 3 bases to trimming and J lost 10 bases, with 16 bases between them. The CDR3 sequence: CASSIRAGDGSPLHF. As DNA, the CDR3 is TGTGCCAGTAGTATCAGAGCAGGGGACGGATCACCCCTCCACTTT.

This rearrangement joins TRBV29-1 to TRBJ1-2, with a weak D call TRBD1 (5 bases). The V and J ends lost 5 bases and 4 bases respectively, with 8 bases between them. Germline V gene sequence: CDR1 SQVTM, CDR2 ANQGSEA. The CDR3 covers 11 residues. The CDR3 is CSVFDSYGYTF. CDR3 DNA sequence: TGCAGCGTTTTCGACAGCTATGGCTACACCTTC.

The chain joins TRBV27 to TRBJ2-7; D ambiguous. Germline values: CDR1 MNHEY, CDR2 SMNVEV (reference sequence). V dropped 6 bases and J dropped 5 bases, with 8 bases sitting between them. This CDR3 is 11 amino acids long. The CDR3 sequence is CASSRGNEQYF. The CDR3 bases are TGTGCCAGCAGCCGAGGTAACGAGCAGTACTTC.

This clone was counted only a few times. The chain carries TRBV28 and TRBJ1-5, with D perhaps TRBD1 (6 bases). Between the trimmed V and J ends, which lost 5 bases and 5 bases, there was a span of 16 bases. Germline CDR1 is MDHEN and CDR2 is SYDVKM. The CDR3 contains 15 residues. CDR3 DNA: TGTGCCAGCAGTCGGGACTACGAGGGGGATCAGCCCCAGCATTTT. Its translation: CASSRDYEGDQPQHF. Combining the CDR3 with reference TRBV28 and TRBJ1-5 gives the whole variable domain DVKVTQSSRYLVKRTGEKVFLECVQDMDHENMFWYRQDPGLGLRLIYFSYDVKMKEKGDIPEGYSVSREKKERFSLILESASTNQTSMYLCASSRDYEGDQPQHFGDGTRLSIL.

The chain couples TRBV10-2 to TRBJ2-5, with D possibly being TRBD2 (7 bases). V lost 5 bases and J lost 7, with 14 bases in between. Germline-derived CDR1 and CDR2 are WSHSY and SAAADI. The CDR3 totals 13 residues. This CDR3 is CASSTGREGTQYF. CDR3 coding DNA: TGCGCCAGCAGTACAGGGAGGGAAGGGACCCAGTACTTC.

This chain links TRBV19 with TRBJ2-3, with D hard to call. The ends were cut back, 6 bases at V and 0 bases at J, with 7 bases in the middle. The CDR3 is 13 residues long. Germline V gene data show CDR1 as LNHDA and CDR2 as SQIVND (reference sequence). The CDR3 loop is CASRKPSTDTQYF. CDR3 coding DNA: TGTGCCAGTAGGAAGCCGAGCACAGATACGCAGTATTTT.

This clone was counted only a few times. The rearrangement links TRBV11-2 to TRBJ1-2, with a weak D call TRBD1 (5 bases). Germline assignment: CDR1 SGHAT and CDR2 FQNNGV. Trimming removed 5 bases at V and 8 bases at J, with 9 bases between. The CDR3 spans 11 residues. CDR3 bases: TGTGCCAGCAGCGGGGCGTCCGGCTACACCTTC. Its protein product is CASSGASGYTF.

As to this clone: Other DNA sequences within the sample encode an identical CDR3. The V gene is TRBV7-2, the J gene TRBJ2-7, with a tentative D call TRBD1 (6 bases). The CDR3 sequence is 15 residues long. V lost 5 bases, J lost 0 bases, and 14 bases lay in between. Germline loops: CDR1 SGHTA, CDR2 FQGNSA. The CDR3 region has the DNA TGTGCCAGCAGCCCGGACGGACAGAGCTCCTACGAGCAGTACTTC. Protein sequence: CASSPDGQSSYEQYF.

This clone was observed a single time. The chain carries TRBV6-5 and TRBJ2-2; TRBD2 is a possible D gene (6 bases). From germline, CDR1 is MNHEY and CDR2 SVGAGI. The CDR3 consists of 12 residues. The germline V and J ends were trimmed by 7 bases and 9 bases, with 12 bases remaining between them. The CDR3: CASNGAGRELFF. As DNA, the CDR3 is TGTGCCAGCAACGGGGCGGGGCGGGAGCTGTTTTTT.

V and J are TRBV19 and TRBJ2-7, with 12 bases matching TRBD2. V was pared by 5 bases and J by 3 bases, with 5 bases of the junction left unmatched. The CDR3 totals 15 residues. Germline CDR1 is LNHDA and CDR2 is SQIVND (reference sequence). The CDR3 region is CASSQGLAGFYEQYF. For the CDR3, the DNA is TGTGCCAGTAGTCAGGGACTAGCGGGTTTCTACGAGCAGTACTTC. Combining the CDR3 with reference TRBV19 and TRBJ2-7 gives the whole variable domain DGGITQSPKYLFRKEGQNVTLSCEQNLNHDAMYWYRQDPGQGLRLIYYSQIVNDFQKGDIAEGYSVSREKKESFPLTVTSAQKNPTAFYLCASSQGLAGFYEQYFGPGTRLTVT.

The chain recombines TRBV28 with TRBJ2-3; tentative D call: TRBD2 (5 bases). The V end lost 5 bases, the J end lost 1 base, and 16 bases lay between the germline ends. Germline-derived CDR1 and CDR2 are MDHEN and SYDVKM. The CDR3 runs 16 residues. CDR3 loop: CASSPPLGVRTDTQYF. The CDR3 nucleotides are TGTGCCAGCAGTCCACCCCTCGGGGTGCGCACAGATACGCAGTATTTT.

CDR3 sequence: CASSPGTTGGSYEQYF. CDR3 DNA: TGTGCCAGCAGCCCTGGAACGACAGGGGGCTCCTACGAGCAGTACTTC. V gene TRBV5-5 combines with J gene TRBJ2-7; TRBD1 matches at 9 bases. CDR3 size: 16 residues. CDR1 is SGHKS and CDR2 is YYEKEE in the germline V gene (reference sequence). V trimming: 4 bases; J trimming: 0 bases; junction bases outside the gene matches: 8.

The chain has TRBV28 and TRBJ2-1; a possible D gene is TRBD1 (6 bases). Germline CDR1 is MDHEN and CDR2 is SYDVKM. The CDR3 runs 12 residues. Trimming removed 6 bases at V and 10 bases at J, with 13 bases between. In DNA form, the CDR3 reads TGTGCCAGCAGACGACAGGTCCAGGAGCAGTTCTTC. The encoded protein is CASRRQVQEQFF.

The CDR3 coding sequence is TGTGCCAGCGCTCCTCCCGGGACCGGGGAGCTGTTTTTT. Translated, it gives CASAPPGTGELFF. The V call is TRBV3-1 (or the pseudogene TRBV3-2), the J call TRBJ2-2; D ambiguous. V was cut by 8 bases and J by 5 bases, with 12 bases left in between. This CDR3 is 13 amino acids long. Germline-derived CDR1 and CDR2 are LGHDT and YNNKEL (reference sequence).

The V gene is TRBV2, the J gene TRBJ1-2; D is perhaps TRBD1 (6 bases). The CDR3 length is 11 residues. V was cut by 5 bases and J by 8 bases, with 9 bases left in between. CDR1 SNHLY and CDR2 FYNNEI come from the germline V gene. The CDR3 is CASSKGEGYTF. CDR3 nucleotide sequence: TGTGCCAGCAGTAAGGGGGAAGGCTACACCTTC.

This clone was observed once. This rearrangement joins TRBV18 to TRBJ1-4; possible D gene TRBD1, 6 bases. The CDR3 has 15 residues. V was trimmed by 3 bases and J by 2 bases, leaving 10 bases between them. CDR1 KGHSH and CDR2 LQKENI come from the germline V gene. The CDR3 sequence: CASSPQTGTNEKLFF. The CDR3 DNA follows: TGTGCCAGCTCACCGCAGACAGGCACTAATGAAAAACTGTTTTTT. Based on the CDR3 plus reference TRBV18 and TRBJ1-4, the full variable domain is NAGVMQNPRHLVRRRGQEARLRCSPMKGHSHVYWYRQLPEEGLKFMVYLQKENIIDESGMPKERFSAEFPKEGPSILRIQQVVRGDSAAYFCASSPQTGTNEKLFFGSGTQLSVL.

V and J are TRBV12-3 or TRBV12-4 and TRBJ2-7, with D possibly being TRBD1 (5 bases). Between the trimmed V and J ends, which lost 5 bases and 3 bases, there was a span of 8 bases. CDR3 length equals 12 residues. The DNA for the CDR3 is TGTGCCAGCAGTCCACAGGACTACGAGCAGTACTTC. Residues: CASSPQDYEQYF.

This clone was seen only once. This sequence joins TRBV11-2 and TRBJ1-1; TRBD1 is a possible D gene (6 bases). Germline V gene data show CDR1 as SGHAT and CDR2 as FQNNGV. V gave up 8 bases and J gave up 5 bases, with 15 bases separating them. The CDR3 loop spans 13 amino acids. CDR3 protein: CASSEDRRTEAFF. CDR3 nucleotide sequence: TGTGCCAGCTCCGAGGACAGACGAACTGAAGCTTTCTTT.

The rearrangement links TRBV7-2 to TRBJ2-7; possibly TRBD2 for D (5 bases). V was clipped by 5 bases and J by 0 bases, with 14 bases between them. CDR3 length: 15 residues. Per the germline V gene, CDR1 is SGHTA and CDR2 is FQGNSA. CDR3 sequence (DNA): TGTGCCAGCAGCGGCGGCGGGCGCCCCTCCTACGAGCAGTACTTC. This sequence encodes CASSGGGRPSYEQYF.

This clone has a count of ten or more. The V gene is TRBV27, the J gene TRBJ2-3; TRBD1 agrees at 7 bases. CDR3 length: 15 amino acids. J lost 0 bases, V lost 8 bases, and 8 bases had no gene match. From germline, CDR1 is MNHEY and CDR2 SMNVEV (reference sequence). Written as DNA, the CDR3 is TGTGCCAGCTCCCCGGGACAGATAAGCACAGATACGCAGTATTTT. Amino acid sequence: CASSPGQISTDTQYF.